Each of the 14 T cell receptor beta chains below was sequenced from the same sample in a study of a mutant IDH1 vaccine in newly diagnosed glioma. Generated by immunoSEQ multiplex PCR, the TCRdb table keeps only in-frame clones and is missing some. The sample yields 120,000 or so clones, around 77% seen once. Specified time point: week 11, during vaccination. Vaccinated patients received 300 ug of mutant IDH1 20-mer peptide per dose, with topical imiquimod. These receptors have no known antigen. The sequenced sample was PBMCs, obtained from a glioma patient whose treatment included an IDH1 peptide vaccine. The receptors were gathered from a man between 40 and 49 years old with glioma.

The V call is TRBV19, the J call TRBJ2-2, with 9 nucleotides matching TRBD2. Germline V gene lookup returns CDR1 LNHDA and CDR2 SQIVND (reference sequence). V gave up 11 bases and J gave up 3 bases; unmatched junction bases: 4. The CDR3 contains 13 residues. In nucleotides, the CDR3 is TGTGCCTCTAGCGGGACCTACACCGGGGAGCTGTTTTTT. It specifies CASSGTYTGELFF. Supplemented by reference TRBV19 and TRBJ2-2, the full variable domain reads DGGITQSPKYLFRKEGQNVTLSCEQNLNHDAMYWYRQDPGQGLRLIYYSQIVNDFQKGDIAEGYSVSREKKESFPLTVTSAQKNPTAFYLCASSGTYTGELFFGEGSRLTVL.

For the CDR3, the DNA is TGCGCCAGCAGCTTTGGGCAGAAAGAGACCCAGTACTTC. Protein: CASSFGQKETQYF. The chain joins TRBV5-1 to TRBJ2-5; D is uncertain. Germline values: CDR1 SGHRS, CDR2 YFSETQ. CDR3 length equals 13 residues. Trimming shortened V by 2 bases and J by 3 bases, and 8 bases separated the two germline ends.

This clone was seen once. The chain couples TRBV4-2 to TRBJ2-2; D remains unclear. CDR1 and CDR2 from the germline V gene are LGHNA and YNFKEQ. Trimming took off 0 bases at V and 6 bases at J, with 8 bases between the two ends. The CDR3 is 14 residues long. The CDR3 spells CASSQDYSSGELFF. The CDR3 nucleotides are TGTGCCAGCAGCCAAGACTACAGTTCCGGGGAGCTGTTTTTT.

The rearrangement links TRBV2 to TRBJ2-1, with 11 bases lining up with TRBD2. The germline V gene encodes CDR1 SNHLY and CDR2 FYNNEI. This CDR3 has 15 amino acids. J lost 6 bases, V lost 6 bases, and 7 bases had no gene match. CDR3 DNA: TGTGCCAGCAGAGTCCCTAGCGGGGGGCTCAATGAGCAGTTCTTC. It yields the protein CASRVPSGGLNEQFF.

The V gene is TRBV18, the J gene TRBJ2-2; D may be TRBD2 (5 bases). The V gene lost 6 bases and the J gene lost 1 base, with 15 bases spanning the gap. The CDR3 is made up of 16 amino acids. Germline CDR1 reads KGHSH; CDR2 reads LQKENI. The CDR3 bases are TGTGCCAGCTCTCCGGACTCGCCGAGGAACACCGGGGAGCTGTTTTTT. Its protein product is CASSPDSPRNTGELFF.

The rearrangement links TRBV4-1 to TRBJ1-2, with D perhaps matching TRBD1 (5 bases). V was trimmed by 4 bases and J by 5 bases, leaving 14 bases between them. Germline V lookup: CDR1 MGHRA, CDR2 YSYEKL. This CDR3 has 14 residues. CDR3 coding DNA: TGCGCCAGCAGCCGGTTAGGGGTCGGGTATGGCTACACCTTC. Its protein is CASSRLGVGYGYTF.

This clone was observed once. CDR3 DNA sequence: TGTGCCTGGACAGGACAGGGATTCTATGAGCAGTTCTTC. Protein sequence: CAWTGQGFYEQFF. V and J are TRBV30 and TRBJ2-1; 8 bases align to TRBD1. The CDR3 has 13 amino acids. The V segment lost 4 bases and the J segment 8 bases; nucleotides outside the gene matches: 7. Looked up from germline, CDR1 is GTSNPN and CDR2 is SVGIG (reference sequence).

The rearrangement uses TRBV4-3 and TRBJ1-6; no definite D call. The CDR3 spans 14 residues. Trimming removed 2 bases at V and 6 bases at J, with 8 bases between. Germline V gene data show CDR1 as LGHNA and CDR2 as YSLEER. The CDR3 DNA is TGCGCCAGCAGCCAACGCAGCGGTAATTCACCCCTCCACTTT. Residues: CASSQRSGNSPLHF.

The rearrangement joins TRBV2 to TRBJ2-1; 10 bases match TRBD2. The CDR3 length is 15 residues. Germline CDR1 and CDR2: SNHLY and FYNNEI. J gave up 1 base and V 4 bases, and 1 base lay outside the gene matches. This CDR3 is CASSGTSGSYNEQFF. CDR3 nucleotide sequence: TGTGCCAGCAGTGGGACTAGCGGATCCTACAATGAGCAGTTCTTC. The variable domain in full, with the rest retrieved from reference TRBV2 and TRBJ2-1, is EPEVTQTPSHQVTQMGQEVILRCVPISNHLYFYWYRQILGQKVEFLVSFYNNEISEKSEIFDDQFSVERPDGSNFTLKIRSTKLEDSAMYFCASSGTSGSYNEQFFGPGTRLTVL.

The chain has TRBV7-2 and TRBJ2-5; the match to TRBD2 covers 7 bases. The last part of the DNA fits TRBJ2-7 better; the J call may be wrong. This CDR3 contains 13 residues. CDR1 is SGHTA, CDR2 FQGNSA, per germline. CDR3 residues: CASSLLAAYEQYF. The CDR3 DNA follows: TGTGCCAGCAGCCTGCTAGCGGCTTACGAGCAGTACTTC.

CDR3 in amino acids: CASSDDRGSKNIQYF. The CDR3 coding sequence is TGTGCCAGCAGTGACGACCGAGGGAGCAAAAACATTCAGTACTTC. The genes are TRBV6-1 and TRBJ2-4, with D tentatively TRBD2 (5 bases). Germline V gene sequence: CDR1 MNHNS, CDR2 SASEGT. Trimming stripped 3 bases from V and 3 bases from J, with 12 bases between. The CDR3 totals 15 residues.

The rearrangement uses TRBV14 and TRBJ2-5; perhaps TRBD1 as D (5 bases). The CDR3 extends over 15 amino acids. From germline, CDR1 is SGHDN and CDR2 FVKESK. With 1 base removed from V and 1 base from J, the gap between germline ends came to 10 bases. The DNA of the CDR3 is TGTGCCAGCAGCCAAGGAATGACAGTCCAAGAGACCCAGTACTTC. Its translation: CASSQGMTVQETQYF.

The chain employs TRBV28 and TRBJ2-3; D uncertain. V lost 8 bases to trimming and J lost 0 bases, with 12 bases between them. This CDR3 is built from 14 residues. Germline CDR1 is MDHEN and CDR2 is SYDVKM. The chain's CDR3 is CASLTGVSTDTQYF. The CDR3 bases are TGTGCCAGCCTGACTGGGGTTAGCACAGATACGCAGTATTTT.

This chain uses TRBV27 with TRBJ2-2; TRBD2 matches 8 bases. CDR1 is MNHEY, CDR2 SMNVEV, per germline (reference sequence). There are 19 residues in the CDR3. With V trimmed by 5 bases and J by 0 bases, 14 bases remained unmatched. CDR3 sequence (DNA): TGTGCCAGCAGTCCCTTCCGGGGGGGGCCGTTCGCGAACACCGGGGAGCTGTTTTTT. Its protein product is CASSPFRGGPFANTGELFF.